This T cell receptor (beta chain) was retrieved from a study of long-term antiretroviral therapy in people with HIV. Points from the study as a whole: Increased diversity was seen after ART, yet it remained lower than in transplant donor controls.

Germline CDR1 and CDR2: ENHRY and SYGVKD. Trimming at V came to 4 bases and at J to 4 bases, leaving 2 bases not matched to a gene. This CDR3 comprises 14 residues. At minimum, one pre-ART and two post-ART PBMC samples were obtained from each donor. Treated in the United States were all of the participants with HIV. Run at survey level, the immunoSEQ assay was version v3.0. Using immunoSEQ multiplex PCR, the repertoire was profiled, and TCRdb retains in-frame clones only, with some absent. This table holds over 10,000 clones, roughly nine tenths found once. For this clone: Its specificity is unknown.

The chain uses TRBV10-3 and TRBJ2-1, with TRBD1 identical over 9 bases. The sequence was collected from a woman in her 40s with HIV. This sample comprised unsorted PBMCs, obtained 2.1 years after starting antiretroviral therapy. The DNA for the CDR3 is TGTGCCATCAGTGTACAGGGGGCTTACAATGAGCAGTTCTTC. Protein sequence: CAISVQGAYNEQFF.